The sequence of this T cell receptor (beta chain) was determined in a study of cytomegalovirus exposure and HLA in healthy donors. The count of this clone is one. Clones were read by immunoSEQ multiplex PCR, and TCRdb kept only the in-frame ones, dropping some. The sample has around 190,000 clones, roughly 85% seen once. The junction had 2 bases not matched to a gene; V was cut back by 4 bases and J by 1 base. The CDR3 contains 13 residues. CDR1 is GTSNPN, CDR2 SVGIG, per germline (reference sequence). The receptor was derived from a man aged 18-30 years in good health and CMV-seropositive. The sample comprised PBMCs. This chain links TRBV30 with TRBJ1-1; 8 nucleotides align to TRBD1. The CDR3: CAWIGTGNTEAFF. Written as DNA, the CDR3 is TGTGCCTGGATCGGGACAGGGAACACTGAAGCTTTCTTT.